Presented here are 17 T cell receptor beta chains from one specimen sequenced in a study of blood T cell repertoires in COVID-19. Repertoires were generated with immunoSEQ multiplex PCR, while TCRdb's copy carries only in-frame clones and drops some. This repertoire shows around 100,000 clones, about 74% found once; its top ten account for 3.5% to 4%. Sequences were obtained from peripheral blood. These receptors all stem from a man between 65 and 85 years old with COVID-19, enrolled during active disease.

The V call is TRBV9, the J call TRBJ1-1, with D possibly matching TRBD1 (6 bases). Trimming left V 4 bases short and J 5 bases short, with 18 bases between. CDR1 SGDLS and CDR2 YYNGEE come from the germline V gene. The CDR3 is made up of 15 amino acids. The CDR3 reads CASSPLQGLGTEAFF. The CDR3 coding sequence is TGTGCCAGCAGCCCCCTCCAGGGGCTAGGGACTGAAGCTTTCTTT. The full variable domain, in which reference TRBV9 and TRBJ1-1 provide the parts outside the CDR3, is DSGVTQTPKHLITATGQRVTLRCSPRSGDLSVYWYQQSLDQGLQFLIQYYNGEERAKGNILERFSAQQFPDLHSELNLSSLELGDSALYFCASSPLQGLGTEAFFGQGTRLTVV.

The chain has TRBV7-3 and TRBJ2-2, with D possibly being TRBD2 (5 bases). The CDR3 consists of 15 residues. Germline V gives CDR1 SGHTA, CDR2 FQGTGA. Trimming took off 0 bases at V and 6 bases at J, with 11 bases between the two ends. CDR3 DNA sequence: TGTGCCAGCAGCTTAACAGGAGGTCGGGCCGGGGAGCTGTTTTTT. This encodes CASSLTGGRAGELFF.

The chain couples TRBV4-3 to TRBJ2-6, with TRBD1 matching over 9 bases. The V and J ends lost 1 base and 2 bases, in that order; junction bases with no gene match: 6. CDR1 LGHNA and CDR2 YSLEER come from the germline V gene. CDR3 length: 18 amino acids. The CDR3 DNA is TGCGCCAGCAGCCAAGCCAACAGGGGGCTGACTGGGGCCAACGTCCTGACTTTC. Its translation: CASSQANRGLTGANVLTF.

This clone has only a few counts. The CDR3 nucleotides are TGTGCCAGTAAAAAGAGCACCGGGGAGCTGTTTTTT. It yields the protein CASKKSTGELFF. The chain carries TRBV19 and TRBJ2-2, with no clear D. V lost 7 bases and J 4 bases, leaving 7 bases between the germline ends. The CDR3 contains 12 residues. CDR1 LNHDA and CDR2 SQIVND come from the germline V gene (reference sequence).

The chain recombines TRBV7-3 with TRBJ1-6, with unresolved D. Trimming removed 2 bases at V and 7 bases at J, with 12 bases between. This CDR3 region has 15 residues. Looked up from germline, CDR1 is SGHTA and CDR2 is FQGTGA. In nucleotides, the CDR3 is TGTGCCAGCAGCTTATTTTGGCAGCGGAATTCACCCCTCCACTTT. It translates to CASSLFWQRNSPLHF.

The J gene is TRBJ1-5, the V gene TRBV19, with D possibly TRBD1 on 6 matching bases. V was shortened by 6 bases and J by 4 bases, with 10 bases between the two germline ends. This CDR3 has 13 amino acids. CDR1 is LNHDA, CDR2 SQIVND, per germline (reference sequence). The CDR3 DNA sequence: TGTGCCAGTAGAAAGGGGGAGAATCAGCCCCAGCATTTT. This codes for CASRKGENQPQHF.

The chain carries TRBV7-2 and TRBJ1-2; TRBD1 might be the D (6 bases). Trimming left V 5 bases short and J 0 bases short, with 13 bases between. CDR1 SGHTA and CDR2 FQGNSA come from the germline V gene. CDR3 length equals 15 residues. The CDR3 nucleotides read TGTGCCAGCAGCGGGGGGGGCAGATCTAACTATGGCTACACCTTC. Residues: CASSGGGRSNYGYTF.

The J gene is TRBJ1-1, the V gene TRBV28; 8 nucleotides match TRBD1. The germline V gene has CDR1 MDHEN and CDR2 SYDVKM. J gave up 2 bases and V 8 bases, and 4 bases lay outside the gene matches. The CDR3 contains 13 residues. CDR3 protein: CASFTGGNTEAFF. CDR3 nucleotide sequence: TGTGCCAGCTTCACAGGGGGTAACACTGAAGCTTTCTTT.

This clone is medium-sized. The germline gene is not matched at one end of the junction; a read error may be the cause. This chain's CDR3 is CARSGQDSYEQYF. CDR3 coding DNA: TGTGCCCGGAGTGGCCAGGACTCCTACGAGCAGTACTTC. The rearrangement uses TRBV30 and TRBJ2-7; D gene ambiguous. Germline assignment: CDR1 GTSNPN and CDR2 SVGIG (reference sequence). This CDR3 is built from 13 residues.

The V gene is TRBV2, the J gene TRBJ2-7, with a tentative D call TRBD2 (6 bases). With 3 bases removed from V and 7 bases from J, the gap between germline ends came to 16 bases. Germline CDR1 reads SNHLY; CDR2 reads FYNNEI. This CDR3 comprises 14 residues. DNA of the CDR3: TGTGCCAGCAGTGATTTTAGCGGACTTGGGGAGCAGTACTTC. Protein: CASSDFSGLGEQYF.

The chain combines TRBV7-2 with TRBJ1-1; maybe TRBD1 (6 bases). The CDR3 has 15 residues. Germline CDR1 reads SGHTA; CDR2 reads FQGNSA. V was clipped by 1 base and J by 5 bases, with 14 bases between them. Written as DNA, the CDR3 is TGTGCCAGCAGCTTAGATATTAGTAGGGGGACTGAAGCTTTCTTT. Translating gives CASSLDISRGTEAFF.

The rearrangement links TRBV5-1 to TRBJ2-1, with 7 bases matching TRBD2. V shed 2 bases and J 0 bases; nucleotides not matched to a gene: 8. The CDR3 has 17 residues. Germline CDR1 reads SGHRS; CDR2 reads YFSETQ. The DNA for the CDR3 is TGCGCCAGCAGCTTTCAAATAGCGGGTCTCTCCTACAATGAGCAGTTCTTC. It is translated as CASSFQIAGLSYNEQFF.

V is TRBV4-1 and J is TRBJ1-2, with 7 bases matching TRBD1. This CDR3 comprises 16 residues. Per the germline V gene, CDR1 is MGHRA and CDR2 is YSYEKL. The J segment lost 1 base and the V segment lost 4 bases, leaving 9 bases of the junction unmatched. DNA of the CDR3: TGCGCCAGCAGCCCCAGAGGACAGGCGATTAACTATGGCTACACCTTC. This codes for CASSPRGQAINYGYTF.

The rearrangement uses TRBV30 and TRBJ1-6; 7 bases are shared with TRBD1. The CDR3 contains 15 residues. The junction had 9 bases not matched to a gene; V was cut back by 3 bases and J by 7 bases. The germline V gene has CDR1 GTSNPN and CDR2 SVGIG (reference sequence). This chain's CDR3 is CAWRSFGTANSPLHF. For the CDR3, the DNA is TGTGCCTGGAGATCCTTTGGGACAGCCAATTCACCCCTCCACTTT.

This clone came up many times. V is TRBV27 and J is TRBJ2-1; TRBD2 matches 10 bases. This CDR3 is built from 16 residues. Germline CDR1 and CDR2: MNHEY and SMNVEV (reference sequence). The ends lost 0 bases at V and 6 bases at J; junction bases unmatched: 5. For the CDR3, the DNA is TGTGCCAGCAGTTTATCACCTAGCGGGAGCGTCAATGAGCAGTTCTTC. It encodes CASSLSPSGSVNEQFF.

The chain couples TRBV10-3 to TRBJ2-7, with 9 bases matching TRBD1. The germline gives CDR1 ENHRY, CDR2 SYGVKD. Trimming removed 5 bases from V and 2 bases from J; junction bases left unmatched: 7. CDR3 length: 15 amino acids. CDR3 nucleotides: TGTGCCATCAGTAACGACAGGGGGGGTCCCTACGAGCAGTACTTC. This gives the protein CAISNDRGGPYEQYF.

The chain links TRBV6-4 to TRBJ2-1; 11 nucleotides line up with TRBD2. The CDR3 extends over 14 amino acids. Germline loops: CDR1 MRHNA, CDR2 SNTAGT. Unmatched junction bases numbered 9, after V lost 3 bases and J lost 14 bases. CDR3 protein: CASSEGTSGAHEFF. CDR3 sequence (DNA): TGTGCCAGCAGTGAGGGGACTAGCGGCGCTCACGAGTTCTTC.